The 30 T cell receptor beta chains below come from one sample, sequenced in a study of blood T cell repertoires in COVID-19. Some clones are missing from TCRdb's copy, which holds only in-frame ones; the method was immunoSEQ multiplex PCR. The data show more than 200,000 clones, roughly 88% seen once. Material: peripheral blood. The receptors stem from a man aged 40-49 years with acute or convalescent COVID-19.

The rearrangement uses TRBV4-2 and TRBJ1-2, with 10 bases that match TRBD1. CDR1 is LGHNA and CDR2 is YNFKEQ in the germline V gene. V trimming: 1 base; J trimming: 8 bases; junction bases outside the gene matches: 10. This CDR3 has 16 residues. The CDR3 DNA reads TGTGCCAGCAGCCAAGCCCTCGACAGGGGGCTGGAAGGCTACACCTTC. Amino acid sequence: CASSQALDRGLEGYTF.

This clone has just a few counts. This chain connects TRBV4-2 to TRBJ1-2; the match to TRBD1 covers 10 bases. This CDR3 comprises 17 residues. Unmatched junction bases numbered 6, after V lost 0 bases and J lost 2 bases. Germline V gene sequence: CDR1 LGHNA, CDR2 YNFKEQ. CDR3 coding DNA: TGTGCCAGCAGCCAAGATGACAGGACAGGGGGAAACTATGGCTACACCTTC. This translates into CASSQDDRTGGNYGYTF.

This rearrangement joins TRBV11-3 to TRBJ2-7, with D possibly matching TRBD2 (6 bases). CDR1 SGHNT and CDR2 YENEEA come from the germline V gene. This CDR3 is 15 amino acids long. With 3 bases removed from V and 6 bases from J, the gap between germline ends came to 18 bases. The CDR3 reads CASSLDGGRKSEQYF. The CDR3, as DNA: TGTGCCAGCAGCTTGGATGGAGGGCGGAAAAGCGAGCAGTACTTC.

The rearrangement links TRBV10-2 to TRBJ1-6; D unclear. The germline V and J ends were trimmed by 6 bases and 5 bases, with 11 bases remaining between them. Germline CDR1 reads WSHSY; CDR2 reads SAAADI. CDR3 length equals 14 residues. CDR3 nucleotide sequence: TGCGCCAGCAGGCCGGGTCTAAATAATTCACCCCTCCACTTT. It encodes CASRPGLNNSPLHF.

The CDR3 DNA follows: TGTGCCAGCAGCTTATCTTTCCCCGGACAGGCCGAGCAGTACTTC. Protein: CASSLSFPGQAEQYF. The chain carries TRBV7-6 and TRBJ2-7; TRBD1 aligns across 7 bases. The CDR3 contains 15 residues. CDR1 and CDR2 (germline): SGHVS, FNYEAQ. V was pared by 2 bases and J by 6 bases, with 10 bases of the junction left unmatched.

This chain uses TRBV10-3 with TRBJ2-5; possibly TRBD1 for D (6 bases). The V gene lost 7 bases and the J gene lost 2 bases, with 11 bases spanning the gap. The CDR3 is 13 amino acids. Per germline, CDR1 ENHRY and CDR2 SYGVKD. The CDR3 loop is CAITPGQQETQYF. CDR3 sequence (DNA): TGTGCCATCACCCCTGGACAGCAAGAGACCCAGTACTTC.

The chain recombines TRBV7-2 with TRBJ2-1; 7 bases map to TRBD1. The CDR3 spans 15 residues. Germline V lookup: CDR1 SGHTA, CDR2 FQGNSA. Losses at the gene ends were 2 bases for V and 3 bases for J; bases not matched to a gene: 4. CDR3 sequence: CASSLIQGVYNEQFF. Here the CDR3 DNA reads TGTGCCAGCAGCTTAATTCAGGGGGTCTACAATGAGCAGTTCTTC.

There are a few counts of this clone. The chain employs TRBV5-5 and TRBJ1-4; weak D call: TRBD1 (5 bases). V was cut by 2 bases and J by 4 bases, with 9 bases left in between. CDR1 is SGHKS and CDR2 is YYEKEE in the germline V gene (reference sequence). This CDR3 is built from 14 residues. The CDR3 sequence is CASSFDSYNEKLFF. DNA for the CDR3: TGTGCCAGCAGCTTTGACAGTTATAATGAAAAACTGTTTTTT.

The CDR3 nucleotides are TGTGCCAGTAGTCCACTAGCGGGAGTGGCAGATACGCAGTATTTT. It is translated as CASSPLAGVADTQYF. The V gene is TRBV19, the J gene TRBJ2-3, with TRBD2 identical over 11 bases. There are 15 residues in the CDR3. Germline-derived CDR1 and CDR2 are LNHDA and SQIVND (reference sequence). The trim removed 5 bases at V and 4 bases at J, leaving 5 bases unmatched.

V is TRBV10-3 and J is TRBJ1-4; 7 nucleotides align to TRBD1. The trim removed 6 bases at V and 5 bases at J, leaving 6 bases unmatched. The CDR3 covers 14 residues. Germline V gene data show CDR1 as ENHRY and CDR2 as SYGVKD. CDR3 sequence: CAISAGQMNEKLFF. CDR3 nucleotide sequence: TGTGCCATCAGCGCGGGACAGATGAATGAAAAACTGTTTTTT.

CDR3 region: CASSLGLAGENEQFF. The CDR3 DNA reads as TGTGCCAGCAGCTTAGGCCTAGCGGGGGAGAATGAGCAGTTCTTC. The V and J genes are TRBV11-2 and TRBJ2-1, with 10 bases aligning to TRBD2. Germline V gene lookup returns CDR1 SGHAT and CDR2 FQNNGV. With V trimmed by 1 base and J by 7 bases, 4 bases remained unmatched. The CDR3 runs 15 residues.

The rearrangement links TRBV6-6 to TRBJ1-4; D is ambiguous. V was pared by 4 bases and J by 6 bases, with 15 bases between. The CDR3 is made up of 15 amino acids. Germline CDR1 is MNHNY and CDR2 is SVGAGI (reference sequence). The CDR3 region is CASSSHQETDEKLFF. The CDR3 coding sequence is TGTGCCAGCAGTTCCCACCAGGAAACGGATGAAAAACTGTTTTTT.

This chain links TRBV7-2 with TRBJ2-5, with unresolved D. The germline gives CDR1 SGHTA, CDR2 FQGNSA. This CDR3 contains 12 residues. V was pared by 2 bases and J by 5 bases, with 6 bases between. DNA of the CDR3: TGTGCCAGCAGCTTAAGTAGTGAGACCCAGTACTTC. The encoded protein is CASSLSSETQYF.

This clone was seen only a few times. V gene TRBV9 combines with J gene TRBJ1-6; D gene unclear. From germline, CDR1 is SGDLS and CDR2 YYNGEE. Trimming pared 3 bases from V and 7 bases from J, leaving 14 bases between. The CDR3 sequence is 15 residues long. As DNA, the CDR3 is TGTGCCAGCAGCGAGGCCGGGCGGGCCAATTCACCCCTCCACTTT. It codes for CASSEAGRANSPLHF.

V usage is TRBV1 and J usage is TRBJ2-1; no DNA check was done on the table's D call, TRBD2. TRBV1 is designated a pseudogene. The CDR3 length is 16 residues. For the CDR3, the DNA is TGCACCAGCAGCCAAACCGGGACTAGCAGAAACAATGAGCAGTTCTTC. This gives the protein CTSSQTGTSRNNEQFF.

The rearrangement joins TRBV4-1 to TRBJ2-1, with 8 bases fitting TRBD1. Looked up from germline, CDR1 is MGHRA and CDR2 is YSYEKL. The CDR3 covers 15 residues. V was pared by 2 bases and J by 5 bases, with 5 bases of the junction left unmatched. CDR3 loop: CASSQSGTGDNEQFF. For the CDR3, the DNA is TGCGCCAGCAGCCAATCCGGGACAGGTGACAATGAGCAGTTCTTC.

In the case of this clone: The junction departs from the called germline gene at one end, perhaps through a read error. The chain recombines TRBV6-5 with TRBJ1-2; 7 bases match TRBD1. The CDR3 sequence is 13 residues long. Germline CDR1 and CDR2: MNHEY and SVGAGI. CDR3: CASIPTGNYGYTF. CDR3 coding DNA: TGTGCCAGCATTCCGACAGGGAACTACGGCTACACCTTC.

The chain employs TRBV4-3 and TRBJ2-5; 9 bases are a match to TRBD2. The V gene's germline CDR1 is LGHNA and CDR2 YSLEER. After removal of 0 bases from V and 2 bases from J, the junction contained 7 bases not matched to a gene. The CDR3 sequence is 17 residues long. The CDR3 DNA is TGCGCCAGCAGCCAAGATTTTACGGCGGGAGGGCAAGAGACCCAGTACTTC. Amino acids: CASSQDFTAGGQETQYF.

The gene calls are TRBV19 and TRBJ1-6; D not certain. Germline V CDR1 and CDR2: LNHDA, SQIVND (reference sequence). This CDR3 has 15 residues. The ends were cut back, 5 bases at V and 6 bases at J, with 14 bases in the middle. CDR3 protein: CASSDRPDTNSPLHF. The CDR3, as DNA: TGTGCCAGTAGTGACCGGCCCGACACTAATTCACCCCTCCACTTT.

This rearrangement joins TRBV6-2 or TRBV6-3 to TRBJ2-7; no reliable D call. The CDR3 has 13 residues. Germline V gene lookup returns CDR1 MNHEY and CDR2 SVGEGT. Trimming stripped 6 bases from V and 0 bases from J, with 9 bases between. CDR3 bases: TGTGCCAGCAGCCTCAGGCTCTCCTACGAGCAGTACTTC. Protein product: CASSLRLSYEQYF.

The chain uses TRBV19 and TRBJ2-2; possibly TRBD1 for D (5 bases). The length of the CDR3 is 14 residues. Trimming removed 4 bases at V and 5 bases at J, with 11 bases between. Germline V gene data show CDR1 as LNHDA and CDR2 as SQIVND (reference sequence). The CDR3 DNA reads TGTGCCAGTAGTAGCCAAACAGGTACCGGGGAGCTGTTTTTT. Its protein product is CASSSQTGTGELFF.

The chain links TRBV4-1 to TRBJ1-3; 7 bases agree with TRBD1. The CDR3 loop spans 16 amino acids. CDR1 is MGHRA and CDR2 is YSYEKL in the germline V gene. V dropped 0 bases and J dropped 2; count of bases not matched to a gene: 4. The CDR3, as DNA: TGCGCCAGCAGCCAAGATTGGAGGGGGCCTGGAAACACCATATATTTT. Its protein is CASSQDWRGPGNTIYF.

This clone was counted a single time. The CDR3 nucleotides are TGTGCCAGCAGCTTAGACAGGGTTGGCGGGGAGCTGTTTTTT. This translates into CASSLDRVGGELFF. This chain joins TRBV7-2 and TRBJ2-2; D perhaps matches TRBD1 (6 bases). The CDR3 is made up of 14 amino acids. CDR1 and CDR2 from the germline V gene are SGHTA and FQGNSA. V shed 1 base and J shed 7 bases, with 10 bases lying between them.

CDR3 in amino acids: CASKGLARSEQYF. In DNA form, the CDR3 reads TGTGCCAGTAAGGGACTAGCCAGGAGCGAGCAGTACTTC. V and J are TRBV19 and TRBJ2-7; 9 nucleotides agree with TRBD2. The germline V gene encodes CDR1 LNHDA and CDR2 SQIVND (reference sequence). Trimming removed 7 bases from V and 6 bases from J; junction bases left unmatched: 7. This CDR3 is 13 amino acids long.

V gene TRBV30 combines with J gene TRBJ1-2; the D gene is possibly TRBD1 (6 bases). This CDR3 contains 11 residues. The germline V and J ends were trimmed by 6 bases and 4 bases, with 9 bases remaining between them. The germline gives CDR1 GTSNPN, CDR2 SVGIG (reference sequence). CDR3 sequence reads: CACQGFYGYTF. CDR3 DNA: TGTGCCTGCCAGGGGTTCTATGGCTACACCTTC. The whole variable domain, remainder taken from reference TRBV30 and TRBJ1-2, is SQTIHQWPATLVQPVGSPLSLECTVEGTSNPNLYWYRQAAGRGLQLLFYSVGIGQISSEVPQNLSASRPQDRQFILSSKKLLLSDSGFYLCACQGFYGYTFGSGTRLTVV.

CDR3 DNA sequence: TGTGCCAGCAGCCTTCGGACTAGCGCAAGCAATGAGCAGTTCTTC. Translation: CASSLRTSASNEQFF. The chain combines TRBV14 with TRBJ2-1; 9 bases are a match to TRBD2. The J segment lost 6 bases and the V segment lost 4 bases, leaving 7 bases of the junction unmatched. Looked up from germline, CDR1 is SGHDN and CDR2 is FVKESK. This CDR3 has 15 amino acids.

This chain joins TRBV7-5 and TRBJ1-5. TRBV7-5 is an annotated pseudogene. CDR3 length: 17 residues. CDR3 nucleotides: TGTGTCAGAAGCTCAAAAGCCACTGCCACCGCCGATCAGCCCCAGCATTTT. Translating gives CVRSSKATATADQPQHF.

V is TRBV4-2 and J is TRBJ1-3; D unresolved. The CDR3 is made up of 16 amino acids. The V gene lost 0 bases and the J gene lost 2 bases, with 11 bases spanning the gap. Germline CDR1 is LGHNA and CDR2 is YNFKEQ. CDR3: CASSQERRETGNTIYF. CDR3 bases: TGTGCCAGCAGCCAAGAGCGTCGGGAAACTGGAAACACCATATATTTT.

Remarks on this clone: This specimen includes other DNA sequences encoding the same CDR3. The CDR3 here is CASSVVGLAATDTQYF. DNA of the CDR3: TGTGCCAGCAGCGTAGTAGGGCTAGCGGCCACAGATACGCAGTATTTT. The rearrangement joins TRBV9 to TRBJ2-3; 7 bases align to TRBD2. The CDR3 spans 16 residues. The trim removed 0 bases at V and 2 bases at J, leaving 6 bases unmatched. The V gene's germline CDR1 is SGDLS and CDR2 YYNGEE.

The chain employs TRBV3-1 (or the pseudogene TRBV3-2) and TRBJ1-2; D possibly corresponds to TRBD1 (6 bases). This CDR3 is built from 15 residues. Germline values: CDR1 LGHDT, CDR2 YNNKEL (reference sequence). V lost 1 base and J lost 4, with 13 bases in between. CDR3 amino acids: CASSQGSGGLYGYTF. The DNA for the CDR3 is TGTGCCAGCAGCCAAGGGAGCGGGGGCCTCTATGGCTACACCTTC.